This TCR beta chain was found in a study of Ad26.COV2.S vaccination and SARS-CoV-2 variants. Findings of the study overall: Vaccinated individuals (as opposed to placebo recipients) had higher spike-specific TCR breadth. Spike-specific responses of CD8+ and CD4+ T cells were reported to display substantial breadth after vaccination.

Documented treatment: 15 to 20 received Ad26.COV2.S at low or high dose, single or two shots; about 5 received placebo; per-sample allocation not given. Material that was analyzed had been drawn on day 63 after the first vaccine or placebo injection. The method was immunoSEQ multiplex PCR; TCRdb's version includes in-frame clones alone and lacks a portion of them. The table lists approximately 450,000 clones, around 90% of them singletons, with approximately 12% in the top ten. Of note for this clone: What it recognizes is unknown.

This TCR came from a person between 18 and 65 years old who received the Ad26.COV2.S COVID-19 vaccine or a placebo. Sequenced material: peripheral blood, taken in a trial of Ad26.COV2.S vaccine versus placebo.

The CDR3 protein is CASSIRRDNYEQYF. CDR3 DNA: TGTGCCAGTAGTATACGCCGGGACAACTACGAGCAGTACTTC. The rearrangement joins TRBV19 to TRBJ2-7, with D possibly being TRBD1 (6 bases). V was pared by 2 bases and J by 3 bases, with 11 bases between. Germline CDR1 reads LNHDA; CDR2 reads SQIVND (reference sequence). This CDR3 spans 14 amino acids. Full variable domain (rest looked up from reference TRBV19 and TRBJ2-7): DGGITQSPKYLFRKEGQNVTLSCEQNLNHDAMYWYRQDPGQGLRLIYYSQIVNDFQKGDIAEGYSVSREKKESFPLTVTSAQKNPTAFYLCASSIRRDNYEQYFGPGTRLTVT.